This T cell receptor (beta chain) is from a study of T cells after yellow fever vaccination (dated by TCRdb to between 2017 and 2020). With regard to the full study: Libraries from fractions with low cell numbers were prepared with the SMART-Seq v4 Ultra Low Input RNA kit. To follow T-cell clones before and after both primary and booster YFV17D yellow fever vaccination, bulk TCR alpha and beta repertoires underwent longitudinal sequencing. Two healthy male donors made up the cohort, one aged 18 to 29 years and the other aged 30 to 39 years. Bulk PBMC replicates and cell subsets were isolated from blood drawn at multiple timepoints before and after both primary and secondary immunization.

Trimming costs V 8 bases and J 0 bases, and their ends lie 16 bases apart. For CDR1 and CDR2, the germline V gene lists MNHEY and SVGEGT. From the cysteine through the phenylalanine, the CDR3 covers 15 amino acids. Just the 45-base CDR3 DNA is kept, in frame starting at base 1. What the work shows at the level of the full study, not this receptor alone: A small fraction of clonotypes appeared in both the CD4 and CD8 compartments, likely as a result of convergent recombination. Computational filtering was needed because FACS-sorted repertoires could contain abundant contaminating clonotypes from the bulk population. After the booster, most of the clones that had expanded following primary vaccination were detected again (roughly 97% of CD4 and around 90% of CD8), which suggests that memory was broadly maintained. Because the study included only two donors, the extent to which the findings can be generalized is limited. The secondary T-cell response was found to be weaker but faster than the primary response, with a peak reached on day 5 rather than on day 15.

The treatment or condition label corresponds to: live attenuated yellow fever vaccine strain. PBMCs were isolated from peripheral blood using a standard Ficoll-Paque protocol. Dynabeads CD4 and CD8 positive selection kits were used to isolate CD4 and CD8 T-cell fractions. RNA was extracted with TriZol from bulk PBMCs, CD4 and CD8 fractions, and dextramer-positive and dextramer-negative fractions. The sequencer listed for this sample is Illumina NovaSeq 6000. TCR cDNA was made using 5'RACE template switching, a step that added a universal primer site and unique molecular identifiers. cDNA synthesis was primed from both the TCR alpha and TCR beta constant segments. Two PCR steps were used to amplify libraries, with sample barcodes and sequencing adapters being added in the second step. Sequencing of libraries was performed on Illumina HiSeq 2500 (2x100 bp) or NovaSeq (2x150 bp). For the original study's pipeline: MIGEC was used to demultiplex reads and collapse the reads into UMI consensus sequences, and MiXCR was used for V(D)J alignment. Vaccine-responding clonotypes were defined with edgeR using replicate PBMC samples, requiring FDR below 0.01 and a log2 fold change above 5 up to day 15. CD4 or CD8 identity was assigned to each bulk clonotype according to whether the clonotype was present at higher abundance in the sequenced CD4 repertoire or the sequenced CD8 repertoire. The public reads were reanalyzed by TCRdb: fastp trimming at Q25, MiXCR alignment, in-frame beta chains only. Every distinct CDR3 protein forms one entry, paired with its most common genes and DNA. The authors' filters were not applied to this entry. Recorded for this sample are nearly 300,000 distinct CDR3 sequences; roughly 9% of them occurred a single time. About 3% of the sample rests with the top ten.

This clonotype was observed a handful of times. There is no known antigen for this receptor. The input lacks base qualities; no much larger clone sits a single base away. Sequencing was performed on CD4+ T cells sorted from PBMCs, taken 5 days after the yellow fever booster vaccination. The rearranged segments are TRBV6-2 or TRBV6-3 and TRBJ1-1; the D gene is perhaps TRBD1, from 6 matching bases. The sequence derives from a man aged 18 to 35 who received the YFV17D yellow fever vaccine. The CDR3 loop reads CASLPGGGVNTEAFF. The DNA reads as follows: TGTGCCAGCCTTCCCGGCGGGGGCGTGAACACTGAAGCTTTCTTT.